The present entry profiles one T cell receptor beta chain with its context. The data originate from a study of blood T cell repertoires in COVID-19. In the source study's methods: Estimation of nucleated cell counts was performed using reference gene primer amplification. Sequencing used immunoSEQ multiplex PCR; TCRdb keeps in-frame clones, though not all of them. V and J calls and clone size are given by that table; D and trimming were obtained from the DNA. The sample shows 220,000 or so clones, around 81% of them seen only once. This CDR3 is built from 15 residues. The V gene end was trimmed by 5 bases and the J gene end by 5 bases; junction bases not matched to a gene: 12. Germline lookup yields CDR1 KGHSH and CDR2 LQKENI.

The source of this sequence is a woman aged 55 to 70 with acute or convalescent COVID-19. The specimen was peripheral blood. The chain employs TRBV18 and TRBJ2-7; TRBD1 agrees at 7 bases. The CDR3 spells CASSRDRSGSNEQYF. CDR3 bases: TGTGCCAGCTCAAGGGACAGATCAGGGTCGAACGAGCAGTACTTC.